The subject of this entry is one TCR beta chain. Its antigen is unidentified. A read error may produce the germline difference seen at one junction end. The sample is drawn from a study of breast tumors, draining lymph nodes, adjacent tissues. The lymph nodes were axillary draining lymph nodes from breast cancer patients. Study-level findings and limits: That most tumor T cells come from lymph nodes remained unproven. The data were judged consistent with most tumor T cells coming from lymph node and expanding in tumor.

The CDR3 totals 15 residues. Per the germline V gene, CDR1 is MDHEN and CDR2 is SYDVKM. TCRdb reanalysed the multiplex PCR reads using MiXCR and keeps one entry per CDR3 protein. The sample yields some 170,000 distinct CDR3 sequences, around 35% seen once. The sample was axillary lymph node tissue. The chain combines TRBV28 with TRBJ2-4; D is perhaps TRBD2 (6 bases). The clonotype comes from a female donor with breast cancer. Some clones in this sample may be carry-over from other donors' samples. The CDR3 spells CASSASDLAKNVQYF. CDR3 nucleotides: TGTGCCAGCAGTGCTAGCGATCTAGCCAAAAACGTTCAGTACTTC.